Described below is a single T cell receptor (beta chain) sequence and its context. Its antigen is currently unknown. The data were taken from a study of T cell responses to AZD1222 COVID-19 vaccine. Findings and caveats of the study: Clonal diversity may have been underestimated, and the donors were mostly white British, with more females than males. Baseline seropositivity characterized only a handful of AZD1222 recipients. Across the whole spike, CD4 TCRs peaked at regions 160-218 and 743-854. A rise in Spike-specific TCR breadth and depth followed two AZD1222 doses.

The CDR3 covers 11 residues. Germline V gene sequence: CDR1 SEHNR, CDR2 FQNEAQ (reference sequence). V was cut by 5 bases and J by 6 bases, with 8 bases left in between. Assay: immunoSEQ multiplex PCR; the TCRdb copy retains only in-frame clones and omits some. The table includes roughly 260,000 clones, roughly 93% detected once. The sequencing here drew on peripheral blood, taken on day 0 of AZD1222 vaccination. This TCR was recovered from an adult in good health. V and J are TRBV7-9 and TRBJ2-7, with a weak D call TRBD1 (6 bases). The CDR3: CASSQTGEQYF. The CDR3 DNA sequence: TGTGCCAGCAGCCAGACAGGCGAGCAGTACTTC.